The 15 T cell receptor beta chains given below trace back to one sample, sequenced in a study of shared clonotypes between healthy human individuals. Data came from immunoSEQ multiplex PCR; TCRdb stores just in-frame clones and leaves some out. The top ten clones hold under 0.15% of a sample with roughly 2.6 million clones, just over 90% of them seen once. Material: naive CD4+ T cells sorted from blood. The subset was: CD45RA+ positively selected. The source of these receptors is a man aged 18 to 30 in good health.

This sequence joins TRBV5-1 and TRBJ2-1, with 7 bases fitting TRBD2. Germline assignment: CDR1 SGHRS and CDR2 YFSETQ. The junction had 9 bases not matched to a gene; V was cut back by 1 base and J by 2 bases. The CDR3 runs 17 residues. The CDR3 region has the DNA TGCGCCAGCAGCTTGAGGTCTAGCGGAGTAGCCTACAATGAGCAGTTCTTC. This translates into CASSLRSSGVAYNEQFF.

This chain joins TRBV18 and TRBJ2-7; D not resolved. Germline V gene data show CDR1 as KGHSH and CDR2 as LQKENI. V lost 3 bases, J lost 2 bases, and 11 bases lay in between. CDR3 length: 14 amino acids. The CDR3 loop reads CASSPMAHPYEQYF. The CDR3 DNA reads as TGTGCCAGCTCACCGATGGCGCACCCCTACGAGCAGTACTTC.

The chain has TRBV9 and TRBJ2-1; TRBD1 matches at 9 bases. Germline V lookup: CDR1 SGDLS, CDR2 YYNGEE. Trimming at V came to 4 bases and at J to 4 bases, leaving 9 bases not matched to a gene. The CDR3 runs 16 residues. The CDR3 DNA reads TGTGCCAGCAGCCCCCACCCCGGACAGGGGTACAATGAGCAGTTCTTC. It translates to CASSPHPGQGYNEQFF.

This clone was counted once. The CDR3 region has the DNA TGTGCCAGCAGCTTAGCACCACCTAATGAAAAACTGTTTTTT. Translated: CASSLAPPNEKLFF. This chain connects TRBV7-4 to TRBJ1-4, with D unresolved. The CDR3 spans 14 residues. The germline gives CDR1 SGHVT, CDR2 SQSDAQ. Trimming took 0 bases from V and 3 from J, leaving 5 bases between them.

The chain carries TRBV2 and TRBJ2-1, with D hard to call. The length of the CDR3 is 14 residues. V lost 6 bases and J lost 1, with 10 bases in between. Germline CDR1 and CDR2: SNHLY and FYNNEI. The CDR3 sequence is CASRSLKSYNEQFF. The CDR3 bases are TGTGCCAGCAGGTCACTAAAATCCTACAATGAGCAGTTCTTC.

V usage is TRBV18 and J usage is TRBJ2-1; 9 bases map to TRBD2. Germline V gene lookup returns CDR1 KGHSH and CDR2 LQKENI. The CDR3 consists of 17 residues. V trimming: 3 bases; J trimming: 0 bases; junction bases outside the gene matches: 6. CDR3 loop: CASSPLPSGTSYNEQFF. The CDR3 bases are TGTGCCAGCTCACCGTTGCCTAGCGGGACCTCCTACAATGAGCAGTTCTTC.

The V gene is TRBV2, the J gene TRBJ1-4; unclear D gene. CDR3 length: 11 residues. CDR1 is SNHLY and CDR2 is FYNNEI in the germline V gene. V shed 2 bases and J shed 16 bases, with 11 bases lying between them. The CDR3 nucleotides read TGTGCCAGCAGTGAATCAACAGATCCGTTTTTT. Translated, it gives CASSESTDPFF.

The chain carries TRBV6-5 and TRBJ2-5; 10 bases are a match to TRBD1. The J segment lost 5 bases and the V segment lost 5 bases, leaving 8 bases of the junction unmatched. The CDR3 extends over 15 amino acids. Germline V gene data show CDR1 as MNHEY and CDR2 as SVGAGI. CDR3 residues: CASSTSGTGVETQYF. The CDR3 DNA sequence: TGTGCCAGCAGTACATCCGGGACAGGGGTGGAGACCCAGTACTTC.

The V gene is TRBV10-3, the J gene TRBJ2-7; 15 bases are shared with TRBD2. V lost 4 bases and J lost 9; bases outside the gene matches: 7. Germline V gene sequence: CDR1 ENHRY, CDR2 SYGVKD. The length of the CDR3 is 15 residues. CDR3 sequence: CAISGPGLAGGMQYF. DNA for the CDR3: TGTGCCATCAGTGGACCGGGACTAGCGGGAGGAATGCAGTACTTC.

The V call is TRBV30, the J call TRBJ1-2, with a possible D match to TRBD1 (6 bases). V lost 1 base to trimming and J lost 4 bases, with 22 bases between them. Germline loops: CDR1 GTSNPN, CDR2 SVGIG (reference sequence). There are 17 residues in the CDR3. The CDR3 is CAWSGPVLTGLSYGYTF. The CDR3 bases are TGTGCCTGGAGTGGGCCAGTTTTAACAGGGTTATCCTATGGCTACACCTTC.

Written as DNA, the CDR3 is TGTGCCAGTAGTACCCGGGGAGGATCAACTAATGAAAAACTGTTTTTT. It yields the protein CASSTRGGSTNEKLFF. The chain employs TRBV19 and TRBJ1-4, with D hard to call. The V and J ends lost 4 bases and 0 bases respectively, with 12 bases between them. The V gene's germline CDR1 is LNHDA and CDR2 SQIVND (reference sequence). There are 16 residues in the CDR3. Combining the CDR3 with reference TRBV19 and TRBJ1-4 gives the whole variable domain DGGITQSPKYLFRKEGQNVTLSCEQNLNHDAMYWYRQDPGQGLRLIYYSQIVNDFQKGDIAEGYSVSREKKESFPLTVTSAQKNPTAFYLCASSTRGGSTNEKLFFGSGTQLSVL.

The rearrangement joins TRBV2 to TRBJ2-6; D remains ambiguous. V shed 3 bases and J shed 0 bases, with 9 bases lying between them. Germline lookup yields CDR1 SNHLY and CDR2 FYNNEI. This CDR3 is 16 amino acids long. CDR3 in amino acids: CASSETSLSGANVLTF. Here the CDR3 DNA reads TGTGCCAGCAGTGAGACTTCCCTCTCTGGGGCCAACGTCCTGACTTTC. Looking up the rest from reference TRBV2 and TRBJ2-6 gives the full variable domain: EPEVTQTPSHQVTQMGQEVILRCVPISNHLYFYWYRQILGQKVEFLVSFYNNEISEKSEIFDDQFSVERPDGSNFTLKIRSTKLEDSAMYFCASSETSLSGANVLTFGAGSRLTVL.

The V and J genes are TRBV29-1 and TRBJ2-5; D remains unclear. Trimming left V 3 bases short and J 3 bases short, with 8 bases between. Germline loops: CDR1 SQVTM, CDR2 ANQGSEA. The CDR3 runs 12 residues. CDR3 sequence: CSVEDFKETQYF. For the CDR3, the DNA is TGCAGCGTTGAGGATTTCAAAGAGACCCAGTACTTC.

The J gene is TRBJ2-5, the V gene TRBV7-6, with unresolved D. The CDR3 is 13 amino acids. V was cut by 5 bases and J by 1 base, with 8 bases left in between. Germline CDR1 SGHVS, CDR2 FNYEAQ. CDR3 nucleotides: TGTGCCAGCAGCCCGCGCATCCAAGAGACCCAGTACTTC. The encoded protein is CASSPRIQETQYF. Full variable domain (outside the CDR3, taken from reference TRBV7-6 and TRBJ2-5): GAGVSQSPRYKVTKRGQDVALRCDPISGHVSLYWYRQALGQGPEFLTYFNYEAQQDKSGLPNDRFSAERPEGSISTLTIQRTEQRDSAMYRCASSPRIQETQYFGPGTRLLVL.

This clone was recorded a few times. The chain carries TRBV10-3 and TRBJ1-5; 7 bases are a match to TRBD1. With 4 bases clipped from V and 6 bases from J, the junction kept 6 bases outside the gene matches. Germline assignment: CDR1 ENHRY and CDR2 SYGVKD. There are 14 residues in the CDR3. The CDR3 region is CAISGQGGFQPQHF. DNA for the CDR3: TGTGCCATCAGTGGACAGGGCGGGTTTCAGCCCCAGCATTTT.